This T cell receptor (beta chain) was identified in a study of OX40 agonist ivuxolimab in advanced cancers. Germline lookup yields CDR1 MDHEN and CDR2 SYDVKM. V lost 2 bases, J lost 8 bases, and 9 bases lay in between. The CDR3 covers 12 residues. Data came from immunoSEQ multiplex PCR; TCRdb stores just in-frame clones and leaves some out. The sample records about 69,000 clones, 60% to 85% being singletons. The source material was CD4+ or CD8+ T cells sorted from blood, sampled in a trial of the OX40 agonist ivuxolimab. This receptor was taken from an adult with an advanced solid tumor such as melanoma, head and neck, liver or kidney cancer. V gene TRBV28 combines with J gene TRBJ1-2, with D unresolved. CDR3 protein: CASSLEIKGYTF. The CDR3 nucleotides are TGTGCCAGCAGTTTAGAGATAAAAGGCTACACCTTC.